A single T cell receptor beta chain is shown here with its context. One junction end disagrees with the germline gene, perhaps due to a read error. Sequencing used immunoSEQ multiplex PCR; TCRdb keeps in-frame clones, though not all of them. The data contain more than 110,000 clones, nearly 85% of them singletons. These data come from a study of blood T cell repertoires in COVID-19. This CDR3 contains 12 residues. CDR1 is LNHDA, CDR2 SQIVND, per germline (reference sequence). The chain employs TRBV19 and TRBJ1-2, with TRBD1 as a possible D gene (5 bases). Sequencing was done on a sample of peripheral blood. The receptor comes from a human donor in a cohort sampled during active COVID-19. The CDR3 DNA reads TGTGCCAGTAGTATAGCAGGGTATGACTACACCTTC. Residues: CASSIAGYDYTF. The variable domain in full, with the rest retrieved from reference TRBV19 and TRBJ1-2, is DGGITQSPKYLFRKEGQNVTLSCEQNLNHDAMYWYRQDPGQGLRLIYYSQIVNDFQKGDIAEGYSVSREKKESFPLTVTSAQKNPTAFYLCASSIAGYDYTFGSGTRLTVV.